The 30 T cell receptor beta chains presented below share a single source sample, sequenced in a study of CD4 T cells in relation to SARS-CoV-2 and coronaviruses. These receptors' targets are unknown. The repertoire was sequenced with immunoSEQ multiplex PCR; TCRdb's copy has only in-frame clones and lacks some. The data show around 31,000 clones, around 80% seen once. The sample taken for sequencing was memory CD4+ T cells from PBMCs, cultured in vitro. Source of these receptors: an adult with COVID-19.

The V call is TRBV7-2, the J call TRBJ1-1, with D perhaps TRBD1 (5 bases). The germline V and J ends were trimmed by 1 base and 6 bases, with 9 bases remaining between them. CDR3 length: 13 amino acids. Per germline, CDR1 SGHTA and CDR2 FQGNSA. CDR3 DNA: TGTGCCAGCAGCTTAGAGCTGGGGCCTGAAGCTTTCTTT. Protein: CASSLELGPEAFF.

This clone was recorded only once. The chain combines TRBV18 with TRBJ2-2; the match to TRBD2 covers 7 bases. CDR1 and CDR2 from the germline V gene are KGHSH and LQKENI. CDR3 size: 15 residues. The V gene end was trimmed by 3 bases and the J gene end by 3 bases; junction bases not matched to a gene: 4. The CDR3 DNA reads as TGTGCCAGCTCACCCGGACTAGAATACACCGGGGAGCTGTTTTTT. It yields the protein CASSPGLEYTGELFF.

The gene calls are TRBV29-1 and TRBJ2-5, with D possibly called TRBD1 or TRBD2 (5 bases each). There are 16 residues in the CDR3. Germline CDR1 is SQVTM and CDR2 is ANQGSEA. V gave up 4 bases and J gave up 4 bases, with 22 bases separating them. The CDR3 DNA reads TGCAGCGTTGGGACCGGACCGGGACCCTACGGAGAGACCCAGTACTTC. Protein sequence: CSVGTGPGPYGETQYF.

The genes are TRBV6-2 or TRBV6-3 and TRBJ2-3; 8 positions agree with TRBD2. The CDR3 totals 19 residues. Germline V CDR1 and CDR2: MNHEY, SVGEGT. Unmatched junction bases numbered 13, after V lost 0 bases and J lost 2 bases. The CDR3 DNA reads as TGTGCCAGCAGTTACTCTTTAAAAGGGACTAGAAGGGACACAGATACGCAGTATTTT. Translated, it gives CASSYSLKGTRRDTDTQYF.

The chain joins TRBV18 to TRBJ2-4; D gene unclear. V lost 8 bases and J lost 6, with 11 bases in between. The CDR3 totals 12 residues. Germline-derived CDR1 and CDR2 are KGHSH and LQKENI. DNA of the CDR3: TGTGCCAGCGCAAGGGCGGCAAACATTCAGTACTTC. Translating gives CASARAANIQYF.

The gene calls are TRBV11-2 and TRBJ2-7; a weak D match, TRBD1 (6 bases). CDR1 and CDR2 (germline): SGHAT, FQNNGV. The V gene lost 5 bases and the J gene lost 2 bases, with 16 bases spanning the gap. The CDR3 contains 15 residues. The CDR3 sequence: CASSPGVGLTYEQYF. The DNA for the CDR3 is TGTGCCAGCAGCCCAGGGGTTGGCCTAACCTACGAGCAGTACTTC.

J is TRBJ2-1 and V is TRBV7-6; perhaps D is TRBD1 or TRBD2 (6 bases each). With 1 base removed from V and 9 bases from J, the gap between germline ends came to 10 bases. Germline V CDR1 and CDR2: SGHVS, FNYEAQ. CDR3 size: 13 residues. DNA of the CDR3: TGTGCCAGCAGCTTAGTGGGGGGCGGTGAGCAGTTCTTC. It codes for CASSLVGGGEQFF.

The V call is TRBV3-1 (or the pseudogene TRBV3-2), the J call TRBJ2-4, with 8 nucleotides matching TRBD2. This CDR3 comprises 16 residues. V shed 6 bases and J 0 bases; nucleotides not matched to a gene: 7. The V gene's germline CDR1 is LGHDT and CDR2 YNNKEL (reference sequence). The CDR3 DNA is TGTGCCAGCAGTCCCCCGGGGGGGCTAGCCAAAAACATTCAGTACTTC. Residues: CASSPPGGLAKNIQYF.

The chain couples TRBV14 to TRBJ1-2; the D gene is possibly TRBD1 (5 bases). Per germline, CDR1 SGHDN and CDR2 FVKESK. V gave up 0 bases and J gave up 5 bases, with 7 bases separating them. The CDR3 extends over 13 amino acids. Here the CDR3 reads CASSQETVYGYTF. CDR3 nucleotides: TGTGCCAGCAGCCAAGAGACAGTTTATGGCTACACCTTC.

The chain employs TRBV3-1 (or the pseudogene TRBV3-2) and TRBJ2-1; D unclear. V was pared by 0 bases and J by 10 bases, with 16 bases between. The CDR3 is 15 amino acids. CDR1 is LGHDT and CDR2 is YNNKEL in the germline V gene (reference sequence). The CDR3 region has the DNA TGTGCCAGCAGCCAAGATCGCAATTTCGGCAAGGAGCAGTTCTTC. The encoded protein is CASSQDRNFGKEQFF.

A few counts support this clone. The genes are TRBV25-1 and TRBJ2-3; 10 bases align to TRBD2. There are 17 residues in the CDR3. Germline CDR1 reads MGHDK; CDR2 reads SYGVNS. Trimming removed 5 bases from V and 2 bases from J; junction bases left unmatched: 10. DNA of the CDR3: TGTGCCAGCAGTCTCGCTAGCGGGAGACGGGACACAGATACGCAGTATTTT. Translating gives CASSLASGRRDTDTQYF.

The chain has TRBV12-3 or TRBV12-4 and TRBJ1-1; D gene ambiguous. The V end lost 8 bases, the J end lost 7 bases, and 11 bases lay between the germline ends. The CDR3 has 11 amino acids. CDR3 sequence: CASSVTYEAFF. The CDR3 DNA follows: TGTGCCAGCTCGGTGACGTATGAAGCTTTCTTT.

This clone is termed large. The gene calls are TRBV27 and TRBJ1-6; unclear D gene. With 6 bases removed from V and 6 bases from J, the gap between germline ends came to 12 bases. Per germline, CDR1 MNHEY and CDR2 SMNVEV (reference sequence). The CDR3 is 14 amino acids. CDR3 region: CASRRRLINSPLHF. CDR3 nucleotides: TGTGCCAGCAGAAGGCGACTGATTAATTCACCCCTCCACTTT.

The rearrangement links TRBV7-3 to TRBJ2-1; TRBD2 agrees at 9 bases. The CDR3 loop spans 14 amino acids. Germline lookup yields CDR1 SGHTA and CDR2 FQGTGA. Germline trimming cut 5 bases from V and 8 bases from J; bases unmatched to any gene: 7. In DNA form, the CDR3 reads TGTGCCAGCAGCCTGGGACTAGCTCTCGATGAGCAGTTCTTC. This encodes CASSLGLALDEQFF.

The chain employs TRBV7-9 and TRBJ1-3, with 7 bases aligning to TRBD1. CDR1 and CDR2 from the germline V gene are SEHNR and FQNEAQ (reference sequence). The CDR3 sequence is 15 residues long. J was trimmed by 4 bases and V by 3 bases; bases with no gene match: 6. The CDR3 loop reads CASSFVTGVGNTIYF. CDR3 nucleotide sequence: TGTGCCAGCAGCTTTGTCACAGGGGTAGGAAACACCATATATTTT.

The rearrangement joins TRBV6-1 to TRBJ2-2; no clear D. This CDR3 has 14 amino acids. V gave up 0 bases and J gave up 5 bases, with 7 bases separating them. Germline values: CDR1 MNHNS, CDR2 SASEGT. CDR3 amino acids: CASSEALRTGELFF. Written as DNA, the CDR3 is TGTGCCAGCAGTGAAGCCTTGCGGACCGGGGAGCTGTTTTTT.

J is TRBJ1-2 and V is TRBV28; a weak D match, TRBD1 (5 bases). V was shortened by 5 bases and J by 5 bases, with 12 bases between the two germline ends. The CDR3 length is 13 residues. The germline V gene encodes CDR1 MDHEN and CDR2 SYDVKM. The CDR3 coding sequence is TGTGCCAGCAGTACCGGGACGCGTTATGGCTACACCTTC. This codes for CASSTGTRYGYTF.

V is TRBV7-9 and J is TRBJ2-5; D perhaps matches TRBD2 (6 bases). The ends were cut back, 5 bases at V and 2 bases at J, with 15 bases in the middle. The V gene's germline CDR1 is SEHNR and CDR2 FQNEAQ (reference sequence). This CDR3 is 15 amino acids long. The CDR3 is CASSLGLAIQETQYF. CDR3 in DNA: TGTGCCAGCAGCCTGGGACTGGCAATACAAGAGACCCAGTACTTC.

The J gene is TRBJ1-1, the V gene TRBV7-6; the D gene is possibly TRBD1 (5 bases). Looked up from germline, CDR1 is SGHVS and CDR2 is FNYEAQ. Trimming left V 1 base short and J 1 base short, with 10 bases between. CDR3 size: 15 residues. Here the CDR3 reads CASSLEAGTNTEAFF. Here the CDR3 DNA reads TGTGCCAGCAGCTTAGAGGCAGGGACGAACACTGAAGCTTTCTTT.

The chain is built from TRBV4-2 and TRBJ2-3, with 9 bases fitting TRBD2. Per germline, CDR1 LGHNA and CDR2 YNFKEQ. V dropped 6 bases and J dropped 4; count of bases not matched to a gene: 5. This CDR3 spans 14 amino acids. For the CDR3, the DNA is TGTGCCAGCAGAATAGCGGGAGAGGCAGATACGCAGTATTTT. It codes for CASRIAGEADTQYF.

This clone was counted a few times. The chain couples TRBV4-2 to TRBJ2-7; D possibly corresponds to TRBD2 (6 bases). Germline CDR1 is LGHNA and CDR2 is YNFKEQ. Trimming removed 1 base from V and 2 bases from J, with 12 bases in between. The CDR3 has 15 amino acids. The CDR3 is CASSQGAGSPYEQYF. The CDR3, as DNA: TGTGCCAGCAGCCAAGGGGCGGGATCCCCCTACGAGCAGTACTTC.

This chain uses TRBV18 with TRBJ2-1; 7 bases are shared with TRBD2. V trimming: 5 bases; J trimming: 10 bases; junction bases outside the gene matches: 11. The length of the CDR3 is 14 residues. Looked up from germline, CDR1 is KGHSH and CDR2 is LQKENI. CDR3 sequence reads: CASSGQSGIDEQFF. The CDR3 DNA reads as TGTGCCAGCTCAGGGCAAAGCGGGATCGACGAGCAGTTCTTC.

The chain has TRBV30 and TRBJ1-6; 9 bases fit TRBD1. Trimming removed 7 bases from V and 9 bases from J; junction bases left unmatched: 7. Germline V gives CDR1 GTSNPN, CDR2 SVGIG (reference sequence). This CDR3 has 13 residues. CDR3 nucleotide sequence: TGTGCCTACGGACAGGGGCTAGGTTCACCCCTCCACTTT. It yields the protein CAYGQGLGSPLHF.

This clone was recorded a few times. The chain uses TRBV5-6 and TRBJ2-7; maybe TRBD1 (6 bases). In germline, CDR1 is SGHDT, CDR2 YYEEEE. Trimming cost V 8 bases and J 3 bases, with 9 bases left between them. The CDR3 extends over 11 amino acids. CDR3 loop: CASTQGYEQYF. As DNA, the CDR3 is TGTGCCAGTACACAGGGCTACGAGCAGTACTTC.

This clone was detected only a few times. The chain combines TRBV5-6 with TRBJ1-1; the match to TRBD1 covers 9 bases. V was pared by 4 bases and J by 7 bases, with 8 bases of the junction left unmatched. Germline V lookup: CDR1 SGHDT, CDR2 YYEEEE. This CDR3 spans 14 amino acids. This CDR3 reads CASSPDRGAFEAFF. Here the CDR3 DNA reads TGTGCCAGCAGCCCCGACAGGGGGGCATTTGAAGCTTTCTTT.

In DNA, the CDR3 is TGTGCCAGCAGCTTGCACCTAGCGGGGGCCCAGGATGAGCAGTTCTTC. Protein product: CASSLHLAGAQDEQFF. J is TRBJ2-1 and V is TRBV5-5; 10 nucleotides match TRBD2. The CDR3 totals 16 residues. V lost 1 base, J lost 8 bases, and 9 bases stayed unmatched. Germline loops: CDR1 SGHKS, CDR2 YYEKEE (reference sequence).

This sequence joins TRBV18 and TRBJ2-1; unclear D gene. Germline CDR1 is KGHSH and CDR2 is LQKENI. CDR3 length equals 13 residues. V dropped 6 bases and J dropped 0 bases, with 6 bases sitting between them. The CDR3, as DNA: TGTGCCAGCTCTCCTCTCTCCTACAATGAGCAGTTCTTC. It specifies CASSPLSYNEQFF.

This chain uses TRBV24-1 with TRBJ2-2; 12 nucleotides agree with TRBD1. Germline CDR1 reads KGHDR; CDR2 reads SFDVKD. This CDR3 has 16 residues. J was trimmed by 9 bases and V by 4 bases; bases with no gene match: 8. CDR3 nucleotide sequence: TGTGCCACCAGTGACACGGGACAGGGGGCGGTGAGGGAGCTGTTTTTT. Amino acids: CATSDTGQGAVRELFF.

This clone was detected only once. V usage is TRBV5-1 and J usage is TRBJ2-3; 12 bases align to TRBD2. V shed 2 bases, J shed 4 bases, and the junction held 5 bases outside the gene matches. This CDR3 comprises 16 residues. Germline V gene lookup returns CDR1 SGHRS and CDR2 YFSETQ. The CDR3: CASSFPSGRVADTQYF. The DNA of the CDR3 is TGCGCCAGCAGCTTCCCTAGCGGGAGGGTGGCAGATACGCAGTATTTT.

The V call is TRBV24-1, the J call TRBJ2-2; D is possibly TRBD1 (6 bases). CDR1 and CDR2 from the germline V gene are KGHDR and SFDVKD. Trimming cost V 4 bases and J 4 bases, with 6 bases left between them. The CDR3 extends over 13 amino acids. The CDR3: CATSEDSTGELFF. The CDR3 DNA follows: TGTGCCACCAGTGAGGACAGCACCGGGGAGCTGTTTTTT.